Detailed here is one TCR beta chain. The sample comes from a study of blood T cell repertoires in COVID-19. For the study at large: Sites across the United States, Italy and Spain contributed samples from acute and convalescent COVID-19.

J gave up 2 bases and V 10 bases, and 6 bases lay outside the gene matches. Germline CDR1 and CDR2: MDHEN and SYDVKM. This CDR3 contains 13 residues. A COVID-19 case was met by exposed participants within 2 weeks before study entry. Data came from immunoSEQ multiplex PCR; TCRdb stores just in-frame clones and leaves some out. The data show about 430,000 clones, more than 70% seen once. The J gene is TRBJ2-7, the V gene TRBV28; 9 nucleotides line up with TRBD2. The source material was PBMCs or T cells enriched from blood (not recorded which). This receptor was identified in a young woman who had been exposed to COVID-19. In DNA form, the CDR3 reads TGTGCCACCGCGGGGGGGCATCCCTACGAGCAGTACTTC. It encodes CATAGGHPYEQYF. The variable domain in full, completed from reference TRBV28 and TRBJ2-7, reads DVKVTQSSRYLVKRTGEKVFLECVQDMDHENMFWYRQDPGLGLRLIYFSYDVKMKEKGDIPEGYSVSREKKERFSLILESASTNQTSMYLCATAGGHPYEQYFGPGTRLTVT.